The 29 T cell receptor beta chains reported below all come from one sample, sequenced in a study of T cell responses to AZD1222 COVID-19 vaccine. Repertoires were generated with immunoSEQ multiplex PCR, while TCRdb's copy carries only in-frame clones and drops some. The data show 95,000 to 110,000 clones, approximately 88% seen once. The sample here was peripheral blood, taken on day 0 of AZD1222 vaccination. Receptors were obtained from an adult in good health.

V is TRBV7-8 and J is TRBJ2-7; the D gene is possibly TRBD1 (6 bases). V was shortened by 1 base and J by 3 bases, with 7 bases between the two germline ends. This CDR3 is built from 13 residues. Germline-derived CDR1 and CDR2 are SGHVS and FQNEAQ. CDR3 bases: TGTGCCAGCAGCTTAGAGGGGGTCTACGAGCAGTACTTC. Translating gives CASSLEGVYEQYF.

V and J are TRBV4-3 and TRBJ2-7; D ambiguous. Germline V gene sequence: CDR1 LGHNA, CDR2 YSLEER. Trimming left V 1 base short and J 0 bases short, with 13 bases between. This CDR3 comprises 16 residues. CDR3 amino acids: CASSQGGGIGSYEQYF. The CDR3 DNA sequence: TGCGCCAGCAGCCAAGGTGGTGGAATTGGCTCCTACGAGCAGTACTTC.

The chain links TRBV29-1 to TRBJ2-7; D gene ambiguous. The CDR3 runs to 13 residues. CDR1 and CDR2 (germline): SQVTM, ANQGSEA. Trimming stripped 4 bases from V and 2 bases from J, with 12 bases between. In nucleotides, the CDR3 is TGCAGCGTTGGATCGGGTTTCACCTACGAGCAGTACTTC. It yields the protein CSVGSGFTYEQYF.

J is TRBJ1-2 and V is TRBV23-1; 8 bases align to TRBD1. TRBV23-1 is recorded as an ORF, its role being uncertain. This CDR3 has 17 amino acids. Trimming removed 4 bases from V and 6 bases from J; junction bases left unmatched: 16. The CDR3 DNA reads TGCGCCAGCAGTCGAGGCCTGGCGACAGGGGTTTTGGATGGCTACACCTTC. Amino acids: CASSRGLATGVLDGYTF.

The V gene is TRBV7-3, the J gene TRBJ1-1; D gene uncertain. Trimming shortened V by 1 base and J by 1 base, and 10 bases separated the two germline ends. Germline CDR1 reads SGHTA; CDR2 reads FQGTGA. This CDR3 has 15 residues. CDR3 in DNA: TGTGCCAGCAGCTTAAATCCCGCAAAGAACACTGAAGCTTTCTTT. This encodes CASSLNPAKNTEAFF.

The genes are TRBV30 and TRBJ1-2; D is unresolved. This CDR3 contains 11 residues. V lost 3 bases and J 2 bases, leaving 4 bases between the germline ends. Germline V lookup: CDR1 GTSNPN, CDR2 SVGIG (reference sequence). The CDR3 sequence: CAWSTNYGYTF. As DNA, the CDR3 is TGTGCCTGGAGCACAAACTATGGCTACACCTTC. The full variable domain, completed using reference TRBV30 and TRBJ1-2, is SQTIHQWPATLVQPVGSPLSLECTVEGTSNPNLYWYRQAAGRGLQLLFYSVGIGQISSEVPQNLSASRPQDRQFILSSKKLLLSDSGFYLCAWSTNYGYTFGSGTRLTVV.

Written as DNA, the CDR3 is TGTGCCAGCAGCCTGACAGGCAGTAATGAAAAACTGTTTTTT. This translates into CASSLTGSNEKLFF. This chain connects TRBV5-5 to TRBJ1-4, with D possibly TRBD1 on 6 matching bases. The ends were cut back, 4 bases at V and 4 bases at J, with 11 bases in the middle. CDR1 SGHKS and CDR2 YYEKEE come from the germline V gene (reference sequence). This CDR3 comprises 14 residues.

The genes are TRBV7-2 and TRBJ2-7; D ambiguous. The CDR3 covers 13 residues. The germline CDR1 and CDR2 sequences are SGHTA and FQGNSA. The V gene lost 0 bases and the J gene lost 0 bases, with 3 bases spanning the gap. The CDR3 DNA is TGTGCCAGCAGCTTAGCTACCTCCTACGAGCAGTACTTC. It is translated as CASSLATSYEQYF.

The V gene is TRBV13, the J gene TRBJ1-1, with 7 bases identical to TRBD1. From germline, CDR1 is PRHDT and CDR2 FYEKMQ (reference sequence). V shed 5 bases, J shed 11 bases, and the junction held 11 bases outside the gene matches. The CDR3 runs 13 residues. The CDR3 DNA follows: TGTGCCAGCAGCAGCAGGGGGGGGTTGGTGGCTTTCTTT. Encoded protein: CASSSRGGLVAFF.

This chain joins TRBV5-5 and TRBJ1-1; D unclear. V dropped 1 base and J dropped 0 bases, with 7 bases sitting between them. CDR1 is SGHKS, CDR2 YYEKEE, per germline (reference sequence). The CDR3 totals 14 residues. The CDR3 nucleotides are TGTGCCAGCAGCTTGTCTTTGGTGAACACTGAAGCTTTCTTT. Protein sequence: CASSLSLVNTEAFF. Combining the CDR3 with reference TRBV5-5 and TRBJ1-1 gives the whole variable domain DAGVTQSPTHLIKTRGQQVTLRCSPISGHKSVSWYQQVLGQGPQFIFQYYEKEERGRGNFPDRFSARQFPNYSSELNVNALLLGDSALYLCASSLSLVNTEAFFGQGTRLTVV.

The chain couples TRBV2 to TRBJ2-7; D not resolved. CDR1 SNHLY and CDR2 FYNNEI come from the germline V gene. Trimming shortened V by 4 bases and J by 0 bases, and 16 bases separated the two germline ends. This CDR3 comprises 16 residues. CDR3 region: CASSVIRAGFSYEQYF. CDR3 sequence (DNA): TGTGCCAGCAGTGTTATCCGGGCCGGATTCTCCTACGAGCAGTACTTC.

CDR3 sequence (DNA): TGTGCCAGCAGTTTATACCCGGGGAACCCAGATACGCAGTATTTT. Residues: CASSLYPGNPDTQYF. The chain has TRBV6-5 and TRBJ2-3, with D maybe TRBD2 (5 bases). The V gene lost 4 bases and the J gene lost 4 bases, with 15 bases spanning the gap. The length of the CDR3 is 15 residues. The germline gives CDR1 MNHEY, CDR2 SVGAGI.

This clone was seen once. CDR3 amino acids: CASSQDFFMQGSYNEQFF. The DNA for the CDR3 is TGTGCCAGCAGCCAAGATTTCTTTATGCAAGGCTCCTACAATGAGCAGTTCTTC. The chain employs TRBV3-1 (or the pseudogene TRBV3-2) and TRBJ2-1; no reliable D call. The germline V gene has CDR1 LGHDT and CDR2 YNNKEL (reference sequence). This CDR3 is built from 18 residues. The V end lost 0 bases, the J end lost 0 bases, and 15 bases lay between the germline ends.

The CDR3 nucleotides are TGTGCCAGCAGTGGTTCGTCCGGGGAGCTGTTTTTT. Its translation: CASSGSSGELFF. The V and J genes are TRBV28 and TRBJ2-2, with D uncertain. Deletions cut 5 bases from V and 6 bases from J, with 7 bases between. The CDR3 length is 12 residues. The germline CDR1 and CDR2 sequences are MDHEN and SYDVKM.

The CDR3 loop reads CASSLVGDPLNNEQFF. The DNA of the CDR3 is TGTGCCAGCAGCTTAGTGGGGGACCCACTGAACAATGAGCAGTTCTTC. The chain employs TRBV7-9 and TRBJ2-1; the D call may be TRBD1 or TRBD2 (5 bases each). Trimming took 1 base from V and 5 from J, leaving 15 bases between them. CDR1 is SEHNR, CDR2 FQNEAQ, per germline (reference sequence). The CDR3 has 16 amino acids.

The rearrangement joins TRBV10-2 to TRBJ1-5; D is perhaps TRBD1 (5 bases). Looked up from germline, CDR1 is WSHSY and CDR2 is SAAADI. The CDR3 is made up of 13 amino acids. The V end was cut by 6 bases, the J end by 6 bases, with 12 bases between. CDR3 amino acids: CASSGQGIQPQHF. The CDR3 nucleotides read TGCGCCAGCAGCGGCCAGGGCATTCAGCCCCAGCATTTT.

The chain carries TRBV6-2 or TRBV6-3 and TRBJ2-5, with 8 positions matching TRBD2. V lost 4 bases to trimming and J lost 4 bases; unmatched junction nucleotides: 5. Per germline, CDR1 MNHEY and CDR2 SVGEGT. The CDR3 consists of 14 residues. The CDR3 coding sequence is TGTGCCAGCAGTTCGGGACTAGTACGAGAGACCCAGTACTTC. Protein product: CASSSGLVRETQYF.

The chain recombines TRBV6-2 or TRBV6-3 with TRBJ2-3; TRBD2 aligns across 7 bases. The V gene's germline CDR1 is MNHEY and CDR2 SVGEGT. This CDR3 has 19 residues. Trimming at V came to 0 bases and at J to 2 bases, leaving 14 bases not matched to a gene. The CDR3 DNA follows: TGTGCCAGCAGTTACTCGACGGAATTGGGGCGGGGGTTCACAGATACGCAGTATTTT. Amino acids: CASSYSTELGRGFTDTQYF.

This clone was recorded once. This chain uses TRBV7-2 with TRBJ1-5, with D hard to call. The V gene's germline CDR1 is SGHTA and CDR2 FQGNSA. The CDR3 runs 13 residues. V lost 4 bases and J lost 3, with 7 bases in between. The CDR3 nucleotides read TGTGCCAGCAGCTCACTGATCAATCAGCCCCAGCATTTT. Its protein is CASSSLINQPQHF. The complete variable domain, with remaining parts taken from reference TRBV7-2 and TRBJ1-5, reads GAGVSQSPSNKVTEKGKDVELRCDPISGHTALYWYRQSLGQGLEFLIYFQGNSAPDKSGLPSDRFSAERTGGSVSTLTIQRTQQEDSAVYLCASSSLINQPQHFGDGTRLSIL.

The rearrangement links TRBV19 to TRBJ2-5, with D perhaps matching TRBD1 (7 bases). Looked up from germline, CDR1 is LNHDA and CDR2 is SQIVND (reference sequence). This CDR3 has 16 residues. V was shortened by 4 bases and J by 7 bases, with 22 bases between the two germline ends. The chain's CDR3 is CASSTDRVRQGGTQYF. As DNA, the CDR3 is TGTGCCAGTAGTACCGACAGGGTCCGACAGGGAGGGACCCAGTACTTC.

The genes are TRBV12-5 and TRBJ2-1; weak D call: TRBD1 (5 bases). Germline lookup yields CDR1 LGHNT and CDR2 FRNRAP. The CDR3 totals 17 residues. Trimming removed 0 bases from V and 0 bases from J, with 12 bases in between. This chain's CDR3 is CASGLVQGASSYNEQFF. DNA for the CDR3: TGTGCTAGTGGTTTGGTCCAAGGGGCGAGCTCCTACAATGAGCAGTTCTTC.

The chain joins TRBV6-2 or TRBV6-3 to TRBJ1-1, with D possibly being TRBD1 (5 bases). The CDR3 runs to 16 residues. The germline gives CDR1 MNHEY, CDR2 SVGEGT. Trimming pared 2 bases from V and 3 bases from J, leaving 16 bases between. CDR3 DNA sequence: TGTGCCAGCAGTTACGAGATCGGAGGGGCGGACACTGAAGCTTTCTTT. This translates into CASSYEIGGADTEAFF.

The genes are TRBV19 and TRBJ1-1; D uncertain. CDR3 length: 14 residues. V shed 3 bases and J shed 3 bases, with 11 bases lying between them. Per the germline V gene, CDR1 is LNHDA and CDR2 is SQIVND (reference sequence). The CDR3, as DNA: TGTGCCAGTAGTATCGAACTGGAGTACACTGAAGCTTTCTTT. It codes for CASSIELEYTEAFF.

CDR3 loop: CASSQDLGAHEQYF. The CDR3, as DNA: TGTGCCAGCAGCCAAGATCTTGGGGCCCACGAGCAGTACTTC. The chain recombines TRBV3-1 (or the pseudogene TRBV3-2) with TRBJ2-7, with a tentative D call TRBD1 (5 bases). Germline loops: CDR1 LGHDT, CDR2 YNNKEL (reference sequence). Trimming took 0 bases from V and 5 from J, leaving 11 bases between them. The CDR3 extends over 14 amino acids.

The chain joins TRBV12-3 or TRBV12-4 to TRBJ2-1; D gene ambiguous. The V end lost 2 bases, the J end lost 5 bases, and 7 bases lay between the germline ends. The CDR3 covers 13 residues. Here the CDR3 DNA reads TGTGCCAGCAGTTTACGGCGGAACAATGAGCAGTTCTTC. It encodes CASSLRRNNEQFF.

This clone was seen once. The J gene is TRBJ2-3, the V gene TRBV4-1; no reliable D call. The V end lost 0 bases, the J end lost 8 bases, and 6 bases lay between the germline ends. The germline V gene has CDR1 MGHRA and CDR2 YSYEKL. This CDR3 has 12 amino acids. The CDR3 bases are TGCGCCAGCAGCCAAGACGGTCCTACGCAGTATTTT. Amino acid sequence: CASSQDGPTQYF.

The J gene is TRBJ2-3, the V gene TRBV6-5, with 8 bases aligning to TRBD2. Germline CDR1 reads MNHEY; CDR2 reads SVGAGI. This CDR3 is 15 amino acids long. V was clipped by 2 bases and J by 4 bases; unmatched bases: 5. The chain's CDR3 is CASSYLAGGADTQYF. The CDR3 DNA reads TGTGCCAGCAGTTACCTGGCGGGAGGCGCAGATACGCAGTATTTT.

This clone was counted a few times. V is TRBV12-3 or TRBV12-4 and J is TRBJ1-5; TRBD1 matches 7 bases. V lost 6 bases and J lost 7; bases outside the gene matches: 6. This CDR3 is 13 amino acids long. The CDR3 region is CASRPTGDQPQHF. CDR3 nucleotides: TGTGCCAGCAGGCCTACAGGGGACCAGCCCCAGCATTTT.

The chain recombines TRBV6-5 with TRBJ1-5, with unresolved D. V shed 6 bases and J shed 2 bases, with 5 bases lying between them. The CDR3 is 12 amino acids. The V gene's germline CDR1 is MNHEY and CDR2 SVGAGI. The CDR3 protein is CASRSGNQPQHF. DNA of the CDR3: TGTGCCAGCAGGTCGGGCAATCAGCCCCAGCATTTT.